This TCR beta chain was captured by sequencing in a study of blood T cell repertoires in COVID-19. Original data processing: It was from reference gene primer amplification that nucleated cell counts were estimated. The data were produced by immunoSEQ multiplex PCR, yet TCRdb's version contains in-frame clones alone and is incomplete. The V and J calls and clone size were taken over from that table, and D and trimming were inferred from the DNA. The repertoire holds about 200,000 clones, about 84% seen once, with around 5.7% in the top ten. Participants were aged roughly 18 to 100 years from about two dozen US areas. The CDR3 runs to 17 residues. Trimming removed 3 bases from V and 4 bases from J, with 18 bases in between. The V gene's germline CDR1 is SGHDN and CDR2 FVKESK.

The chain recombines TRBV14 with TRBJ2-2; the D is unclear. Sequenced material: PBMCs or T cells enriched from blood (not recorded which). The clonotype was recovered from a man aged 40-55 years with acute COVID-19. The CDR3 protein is CASSHPPEPLSTGELFF. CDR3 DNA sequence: TGTGCCAGCAGCCACCCCCCCGAGCCACTCTCCACCGGGGAGCTGTTTTTT.